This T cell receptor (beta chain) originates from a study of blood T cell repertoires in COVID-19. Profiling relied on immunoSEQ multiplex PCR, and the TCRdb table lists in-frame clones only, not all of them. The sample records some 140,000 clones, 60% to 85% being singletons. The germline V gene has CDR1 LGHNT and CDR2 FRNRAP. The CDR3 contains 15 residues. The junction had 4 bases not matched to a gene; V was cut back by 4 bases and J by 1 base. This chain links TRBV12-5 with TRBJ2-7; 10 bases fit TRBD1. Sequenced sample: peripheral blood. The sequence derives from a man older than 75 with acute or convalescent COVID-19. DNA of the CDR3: TGTGCTAGTGGTTCTCCGGGACAGGGGTCCTACGAGCAGTACTTC. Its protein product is CASGSPGQGSYEQYF.